In this sample, the clone carrying this T cell receptor beta chain turned up many times. Every diagnosis used clinical symptoms, serum thyroxine and TRAb, thyroid ultrasound and orbital computed tomography. This sample holds PBMCs from 8.5 to 10 ml fresh peripheral blood. V lost 3 bases and J 2 bases, leaving 12 bases between the germline ends. Germline V gene sequence: CDR1 KGHSH, CDR2 LQKENI. The CDR3 covers 15 residues. RNA transcripts served as the template for amplifying TCR beta CDR3 regions. In the first-round RT-PCR of the TCR CDR3, the HTBI primer set was used. TCRdb re-analysed the multiplex PCR reads in MiXCR, keeping a single row per CDR3 protein. This sample has 500,000 to 700,000 distinct CDR3 sequences, with 16% found just once. This entry comes from a study of T cells in Graves' hyperthyroidism and ophthalmopathy.

The chain couples TRBV18 to TRBJ2-3; the D gene is possibly TRBD2 (6 bases). The receptor was isolated from a young woman with Graves' hyperthyroidism. Material for sequencing was blood. The CDR3 bases are TGTGCCAGCTCACCCCAGAGCGGGCCCACAGATACGCAGTATTTT. Protein sequence: CASSPQSGPTDTQYF.